The 14 T cell receptor beta chains given below trace back to one sample, sequenced in a study of T-cell reconstitution after alpha-beta-depleted transplantation in children. As it was prepared, the TCRbeta library received unique molecular identifiers. TCRdb reprocessed the PCR reads via MiXCR and lists one record per CDR3 protein. Among about 270,000 distinct CDR3 sequences, 9.9% were seen once, and the ten largest hold 10%. The sample was PBMCs from the stem cell graft donor, taken from the stem cell graft. Every receptor here comes from a human donor who donated a stem cell graft to a child with SCID.

The chain employs TRBV27 and TRBJ2-1; D remains ambiguous. Germline V CDR1 and CDR2: MNHEY, SMNVEV (reference sequence). Deletions cut 3 bases from V and 5 bases from J, with 8 bases between. The CDR3 extends over 13 amino acids. CDR3 bases: TGTGCCAGCAGTTTGAGACCACACAATGAGCAGTTCTTC. It encodes CASSLRPHNEQFF.

This clonotype showed up just a few times. The rearrangement uses TRBV6-5 and TRBJ1-2, with a possible D match to TRBD1 (6 bases). Trimming shortened V by 8 bases and J by 6 bases, and 10 bases separated the two germline ends. This CDR3 contains 11 residues. Per germline, CDR1 MNHEY and CDR2 SVGAGI. The CDR3 loop reads CASFRGDGYTF. Written as DNA, the CDR3 is TGTGCCAGCTTTAGGGGGGATGGCTACACCTTC.

As regards this clonotype: The junction departs from the called germline gene at one end, perhaps through a read error. This chain links TRBV3-1 with TRBJ1-1; D is unclear. The CDR3 extends over 15 amino acids. Per the germline V gene, CDR1 is LGHDT and CDR2 is YNNKEL (reference sequence). The CDR3 sequence is CASTQGRGYNTEAFF. The CDR3 coding sequence is TGTGCCAGCACCCAAGGGCGAGGGTACAACACTGAAGCTTTCTTT.

This chain joins TRBV6-5 and TRBJ1-6, with 7 bases lining up with TRBD1. The V segment lost 5 bases and the J segment 0 bases; nucleotides outside the gene matches: 7. This CDR3 is 17 amino acids long. Germline V gives CDR1 MNHEY, CDR2 SVGAGI. In nucleotides, the CDR3 is TGTGCCAGCAGTATGACAGGGCTTATCTCCTATAATTCACCCCTCCACTTT. Translating gives CASSMTGLISYNSPLHF.

The chain links TRBV25-1 to TRBJ1-6, with no clear D. CDR3 length equals 13 residues. The V and J ends lost 10 bases and 6 bases respectively, with 13 bases between them. Germline V gives CDR1 MGHDK, CDR2 SYGVNS. CDR3 sequence: CAISGEGNSPLHF. In DNA form, the CDR3 reads TGTGCCATCTCGGGAGAGGGTAATTCACCCCTCCACTTT.

This clonotype was recorded a few times. This chain uses TRBV6-5 with TRBJ1-1; 7 bases are a match to TRBD1. CDR1 is MNHEY, CDR2 SVGAGI, per germline. There are 14 residues in the CDR3. Trimming cost V 4 bases and J 9 bases; bases outside gene matches: 11. The CDR3 sequence: CASSLQGMRGKAFF. CDR3 nucleotides: TGTGCCAGCAGTTTACAGGGGATGCGAGGAAAAGCTTTCTTT.

This clonotype was seen ten or more times. The V call is TRBV29-1, the J call TRBJ2-5; D is uncertain. CDR3 length: 15 amino acids. Trimming removed 0 bases from V and 7 bases from J, with 18 bases in between. Germline lookup yields CDR1 SQVTM and CDR2 ANQGSEA. Here the CDR3 DNA reads TGCAGCGTTGAAGATTTGGTCAGCACCAAGGGGACCCAGTACTTC. Residues: CSVEDLVSTKGTQYF.

This clonotype was recorded at least ten times. The chain links TRBV12-5 to TRBJ1-1; D gene ambiguous. V gave up 2 bases and J gave up 0 bases, with 19 bases separating them. The germline gives CDR1 LGHNT, CDR2 FRNRAP. The CDR3 extends over 18 amino acids. CDR3 bases: TGTGCTAGTGGTTTGCTGTCACCAAGTCAGCTCATGAACACTGAAGCTTTCTTT. Amino acids: CASGLLSPSQLMNTEAFF.

The V gene is TRBV7-3, the J gene TRBJ1-2; no firm D call. The germline V gene has CDR1 SGHTA and CDR2 FQGTGA. Trimming pared 2 bases from V and 6 bases from J, leaving 16 bases between. This CDR3 is built from 15 residues. Written as DNA, the CDR3 is TGTGCCAGCAGCTTAGCTCCGGGTCTTGGGGATGGCTACACCTTC. It specifies CASSLAPGLGDGYTF.

This clonotype has a handful of counts. This sequence joins TRBV12-3 or TRBV12-4 and TRBJ2-3; possibly TRBD1 or TRBD2 for D (5 bases each). The CDR3 consists of 13 residues. For the CDR3, the DNA is TGTGCGTCCGATGGGGGTCCCACAGATACGCAGTATTTT. As protein: CASDGGPTDTQYF.

This clonotype was recorded a few times. This sequence joins TRBV5-4 and TRBJ1-2, with 8 bases identical to TRBD1. The CDR3 spans 16 residues. With V trimmed by 0 bases and J by 4 bases, 8 bases remained unmatched. CDR1 and CDR2 from the germline V gene are SGHNT and YYREEE (reference sequence). CDR3 amino acids: CASSLESRTGTYGYTF. Written as DNA, the CDR3 is TGTGCCAGCAGCTTGGAATCTAGGACAGGGACCTATGGCTACACCTTC. The entire variable domain, with the rest obtained from reference TRBV5-4 and TRBJ1-2, is as follows: ETGVTQSPTHLIKTRGQQVTLRCSSQSGHNTVSWYQQALGQGPQFIFQYYREEENGRGNFPPRFSGLQFPNYSSELNVNALELDDSALYLCASSLESRTGTYGYTFGSGTRLTVV.

This clonotype came up a few times. The J gene is TRBJ1-2, the V gene TRBV10-3, with D possibly TRBD1 on 5 matching bases. CDR1 is ENHRY and CDR2 is SYGVKD in the germline V gene. The CDR3 covers 14 residues. Trimming left V 10 bases short and J 2 bases short, with 17 bases between. The CDR3 is CATQLSGGNYGYTF. The CDR3 DNA reads TGTGCCACACAACTAAGTGGGGGGAACTATGGCTACACCTTC.

This clonotype showed up just a few times. J is TRBJ1-5 and V is TRBV12-3 or TRBV12-4; 8 bases match TRBD1. V gave up 5 bases and J gave up 4 bases; unmatched junction bases: 4. CDR3 length equals 14 residues. This chain's CDR3 is CASSPGQDNQPQHF. As DNA, the CDR3 is TGTGCCAGCAGTCCGGGACAGGATAATCAGCCCCAGCATTTT.

This clonotype appeared a few times. The chain carries TRBV19 and TRBJ2-5, with a weak D call TRBD2 (6 bases). With 4 bases removed from V and 2 bases from J, the gap between germline ends came to 14 bases. There are 15 residues in the CDR3. CDR1 and CDR2 from the germline V gene are LNHDA and SQIVND (reference sequence). DNA for the CDR3: TGTGCCAGTAGTAAGGGGCTAGCGAATCAAGAGACCCAGTACTTC. It translates to CASSKGLANQETQYF.